The rows below give T cell receptor beta chains drawn from one sample of a study of identical twins. TCRdb re-called the 5' RACE reads with MiXCR, one entry per CDR3 protein. The table has approximately 600,000 distinct CDR3 sequences, approximately 9.6% seen once; the top ten hold approximately 3%. The sample was also linked to a second study, of yellow fever vaccine responses in identical twins.

The specimen was PBMCs. Every receptor here comes from a woman between 18 and 29 years old in good health. Both conserved end residues are part of each CDR3. Each record gives: V gene, J gene, clone size, CDR3 protein. Clone size, where shown, is once, few, many, or a class for clones that have expanded.

V gene: TRBV7-6; J gene: TRBJ2-1; clone size: .; CDR3 protein: CASSPRTPGEAVYNEQFF
V gene: TRBV6-2/TRBV6-3; J gene: TRBJ2-1; clone size: .; CDR3 protein: CASNPRTGSPYNEQFF
V gene: TRBV20-1; J gene: TRBJ2-5; clone size: .; CDR3 protein: CSASLATSGGETQYF
V gene: TRBV11-2; J gene: TRBJ2-5; clone size: .; CDR3 protein: CASSTGQFQETQYF
V gene: TRBV11-2; J gene: TRBJ2-7; clone size: many; CDR3 protein: CASSLETGTIYSYEQYF
V gene: TRBV28; J gene: TRBJ1-6; clone size: many; CDR3 protein: CASSPGARDIYNSPLHF
V gene: TRBV10-3; J gene: TRBJ2-2; clone size: many; CDR3 protein: CAISERGATGELFF
V gene: TRBV7-8; J gene: TRBJ2-1; clone size: many; CDR3 protein: CASSLTSGRVNEQFF
V gene: TRBV29-1; J gene: TRBJ2-7; clone size: many; CDR3 protein: CSVEDIISYEQYF
V gene: TRBV2; J gene: TRBJ2-1; clone size: .; CDR3 protein: CAISSNIRLAGTRGNEQFF
V gene: TRBV28; J gene: TRBJ2-7; clone size: few; CDR3 protein: CASTPGTGGYEQYF
V gene: TRBV7-8; J gene: TRBJ2-7; clone size: .; CDR3 protein: CASSPRPGQGSYEQYF
V gene: TRBV11-1; J gene: TRBJ2-3; clone size: few; CDR3 protein: CASSLTLAEALGTDTQYF
V gene: TRBV24-1; J gene: TRBJ2-1; clone size: .; CDR3 protein: CATSDRGTSRHNEQFF
V gene: TRBV28; J gene: TRBJ2-7; clone size: .; CDR3 protein: CASSSVDKHEQYF
V gene: TRBV6-5; J gene: TRBJ2-7; clone size: .; CDR3 protein: CASSYSLGYEQYF
V gene: TRBV4-2; J gene: TRBJ2-3; clone size: .; CDR3 protein: CASSQRAYTDTQYF
V gene: TRBV7-2; J gene: TRBJ1-4; clone size: many; CDR3 protein: CASSPRDRVSEKLFF
V gene: TRBV2; J gene: TRBJ2-7; clone size: .; CDR3 protein: CASRERTGGVYEQYF
V gene: TRBV20-1; J gene: TRBJ2-3; clone size: many; CDR3 protein: CSARDLERGLSDTQYF
V gene: TRBV7-2; J gene: TRBJ2-2; clone size: few; CDR3 protein: CASSLSLGAGTGELFF
V gene: TRBV12-3/TRBV12-4; J gene: TRBJ2-1; clone size: few; CDR3 protein: CATTQGAGEQFF
V gene: TRBV20-1; J gene: TRBJ1-1; clone size: .; CDR3 protein: CSPVWGVAEAFF
V gene: TRBV12-3/TRBV12-4; J gene: TRBJ2-3; clone size: .; CDR3 protein: CAICDKSGNPGTDTQYF
V gene: TRBV6-5; J gene: TRBJ2-5; clone size: few; CDR3 protein: CASSYLGLAYF
V gene: TRBV15; J gene: TRBJ1-2; clone size: few; CDR3 protein: CATSGAMNYGYTF
V gene: TRBV20-1; J gene: TRBJ2-5; clone size: .; CDR3 protein: CSARSRGRHMETQYF
V gene: TRBV28; J gene: TRBJ2-6; clone size: few; CDR3 protein: CASSREPAVLTF
V gene: TRBV20-1; J gene: TRBJ2-2; clone size: many; CDR3 protein: CSARQPRGTGELFF
V gene: TRBV20-1; J gene: TRBJ1-2; clone size: .; CDR3 protein: CSARDSGGADYGYTF
V gene: TRBV11-2; J gene: TRBJ2-3; clone size: few; CDR3 protein: CASVRVGGGMNTQYF
V gene: TRBV5-6; J gene: TRBJ2-1; clone size: many; CDR3 protein: CASSLGILAGIYFF
V gene: TRBV29-1; J gene: TRBJ2-3; clone size: many; CDR3 protein: CSVEGAGEIDTQYF
V gene: TRBV7-9; J gene: TRBJ2-7; clone size: many; CDR3 protein: CASSFPGPNYEQYF
V gene: TRBV20-1; J gene: TRBJ2-1; clone size: many; CDR3 protein: CSARARGEQYNEQFF
V gene: TRBV28; J gene: TRBJ2-7; clone size: .; CDR3 protein: CASTLGRTNEQYF
V gene: TRBV11-1; J gene: TRBJ2-2; clone size: few; CDR3 protein: CASSLGLAEGAGELFF
V gene: TRBV20-1; J gene: TRBJ2-1; clone size: .; CDR3 protein: CCGLAGGLGEYNEQFF
V gene: TRBV12-3/TRBV12-4; J gene: TRBJ2-5; clone size: .; CDR3 protein: CASSGLAGKETQYF
V gene: TRBV7-9; J gene: TRBJ2-7; clone size: .; CDR3 protein: CASSLVASDEQYF
V gene: TRBV4-3; J gene: TRBJ2-7; clone size: few; CDR3 protein: CASSQEGAVSYEQYF
V gene: TRBV28; J gene: TRBJ2-1; clone size: .; CDR3 protein: CASSLFRTSVYNEQFF
V gene: TRBV4-3; J gene: TRBJ2-3; clone size: .; CDR3 protein: CASSPKAPGTAPSSTDTQYF
V gene: TRBV13; J gene: TRBJ2-1; clone size: few; CDR3 protein: CASSTLAGGKLNEQFF
V gene: TRBV12-3/TRBV12-4; J gene: TRBJ2-7; clone size: few; CDR3 protein: CASSTGTFHEQYF
V gene: TRBV10-3; J gene: TRBJ2-2; clone size: .; CDR3 protein: CAISEPPFVELFF
V gene: TRBV7-9; J gene: TRBJ1-2; clone size: many; CDR3 protein: CASSLAPYGYTF
V gene: TRBV7-8; J gene: TRBJ2-3; clone size: .; CDR3 protein: CASSWTGVTDTQYF
V gene: TRBV11-2; J gene: TRBJ2-2; clone size: few; CDR3 protein: CATGGTGRGELFF
V gene: TRBV6-2/TRBV6-3; J gene: TRBJ2-7; clone size: few; CDR3 protein: CASGDRENEQYF
V gene: TRBV6-1; J gene: TRBJ2-3; clone size: .; CDR3 protein: CASSEGLTDTQYF
V gene: TRBV3-1; J gene: TRBJ2-1; clone size: .; CDR3 protein: CASSQGMGGYEQFF
V gene: TRBV28; J gene: TRBJ2-1; clone size: few; CDR3 protein: CASSFRTTRGEQFF
V gene: TRBV4-2; J gene: TRBJ2-7; clone size: few; CDR3 protein: CASRLPRNPYEQYF
V gene: TRBV30; J gene: TRBJ2-3; clone size: .; CDR3 protein: CAWMSADTQYF
V gene: TRBV12-3/TRBV12-4; J gene: TRBJ2-3; clone size: many; CDR3 protein: CASSFLSTDTQYF